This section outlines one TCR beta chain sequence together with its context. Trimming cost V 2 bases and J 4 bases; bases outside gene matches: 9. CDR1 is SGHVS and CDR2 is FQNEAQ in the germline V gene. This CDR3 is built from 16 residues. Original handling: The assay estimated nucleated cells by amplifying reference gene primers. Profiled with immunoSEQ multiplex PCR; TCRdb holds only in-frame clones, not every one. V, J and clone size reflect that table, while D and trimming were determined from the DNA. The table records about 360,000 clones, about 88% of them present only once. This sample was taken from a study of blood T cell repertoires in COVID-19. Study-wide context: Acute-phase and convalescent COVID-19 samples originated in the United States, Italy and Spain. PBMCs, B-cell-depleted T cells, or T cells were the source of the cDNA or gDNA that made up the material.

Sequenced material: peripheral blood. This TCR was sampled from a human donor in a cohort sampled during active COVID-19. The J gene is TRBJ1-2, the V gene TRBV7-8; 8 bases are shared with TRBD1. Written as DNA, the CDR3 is TGTGCCAGCAGCTTATCAGGGGGCCTTCTTAGCTATGGCTACACCTTC. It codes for CASSLSGGLLSYGYTF.